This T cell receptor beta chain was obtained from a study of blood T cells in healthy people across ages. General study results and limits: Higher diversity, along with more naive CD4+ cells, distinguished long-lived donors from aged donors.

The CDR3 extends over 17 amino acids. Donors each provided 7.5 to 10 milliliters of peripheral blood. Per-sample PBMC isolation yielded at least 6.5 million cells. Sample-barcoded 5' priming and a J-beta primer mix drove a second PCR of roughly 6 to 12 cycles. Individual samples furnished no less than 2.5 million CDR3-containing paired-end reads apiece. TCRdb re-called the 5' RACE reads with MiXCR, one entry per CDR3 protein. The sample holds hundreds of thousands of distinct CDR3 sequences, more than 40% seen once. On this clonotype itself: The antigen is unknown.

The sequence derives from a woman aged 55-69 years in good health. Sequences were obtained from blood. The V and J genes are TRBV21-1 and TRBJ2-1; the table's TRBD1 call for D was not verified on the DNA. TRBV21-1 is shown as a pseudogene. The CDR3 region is CASRRGRDRGTYNEQFF. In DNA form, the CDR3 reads TGTGCCAGCAGGAGAGGTCGGGATAGGGGGACCTACAATGAGCAGTTCTTC.